These 21 T cell receptor beta chains were sequenced from one sample in a study of OX40 agonist ivuxolimab in advanced cancers. Clones were sequenced by immunoSEQ multiplex PCR, and TCRdb holds only the in-frame ones, with some missing. The table shows 36,000 or so clones, with 88% occurring only once. This specimen consisted of CD4+ or CD8+ T cells sorted from blood, obtained in a trial of the OX40 agonist ivuxolimab. The receptors stem from an adult with an advanced solid tumor such as melanoma, head and neck, liver or kidney cancer.

This chain uses TRBV27 with TRBJ2-5, with a possible D match to TRBD1 (5 bases). The DNA end favors TRBJ2-7, so the J call may be wrong. The germline CDR1 and CDR2 sequences are MNHEY and SMNVEV (reference sequence). The CDR3 sequence is 14 residues long. The CDR3 region is CASSFPDRPYEQYF. CDR3 nucleotides: TGTGCCAGCAGTTTCCCTGACAGACCCTACGAGCAGTACTTC.

The V gene is TRBV28, the J gene TRBJ2-7; 7 bases align to TRBD2. The V gene end was trimmed by 4 bases and the J gene end by 0 bases; junction bases not matched to a gene: 15. The CDR3 extends over 18 amino acids. CDR1 MDHEN and CDR2 SYDVKM come from the germline V gene. The CDR3 sequence: CASSYPLRLAGSSYEQYF. The CDR3 DNA reads as TGTGCCAGCAGTTATCCCCTCCGCTTAGCGGGTAGCTCCTACGAGCAGTACTTC.

J is TRBJ2-7 and V is TRBV18; 7 bases match TRBD1. CDR3 length equals 13 residues. Losses at the gene ends were 6 bases for V and 2 bases for J; bases not matched to a gene: 4. Germline V CDR1 and CDR2: KGHSH, LQKENI. Written as DNA, the CDR3 is TGTGCCAGCTCTCTACAGGGGACCTACGAGCAGTACTTC. Amino acid sequence: CASSLQGTYEQYF.

This sequence joins TRBV18 and TRBJ2-5, with D tentatively TRBD1 (5 bases). Germline V gene data show CDR1 as KGHSH and CDR2 as LQKENI. The CDR3 covers 13 residues. V lost 1 base and J lost 4, with 7 bases in between. In nucleotides, the CDR3 is TGTGCCAGCTCACCACGACAGACAGAGACCCAGTACTTC. Translating gives CASSPRQTETQYF.

This sequence joins TRBV7-6 and TRBJ1-3, with D maybe TRBD1 (6 bases). The germline CDR1 and CDR2 sequences are SGHVS and FNYEAQ. The CDR3 loop spans 15 amino acids. The ends were cut back, 3 bases at V and 0 bases at J, with 9 bases in the middle. CDR3 loop: CASSLGGRSGNTIYF. Written as DNA, the CDR3 is TGTGCCAGCAGCTTGGGGGGGCGCTCTGGAAACACCATATATTTT.

The genes are TRBV6-5 and TRBJ1-1; 8 bases map to TRBD1. This CDR3 has 15 residues. Germline assignment: CDR1 MNHEY and CDR2 SVGAGI. With 5 bases clipped from V and 1 base from J, the junction kept 6 bases outside the gene matches. CDR3 amino acids: CASSNRGGANTEAFF. CDR3 sequence (DNA): TGTGCCAGCAGTAACAGGGGGGGGGCGAACACTGAAGCTTTCTTT.

J is TRBJ2-1 and V is TRBV6-5, with D possibly being TRBD2 (7 bases). Between the trimmed V and J ends, which lost 6 bases and 3 bases, there was a span of 15 bases. The CDR3 length is 15 residues. Germline V CDR1 and CDR2: MNHEY, SVGAGI. Here the CDR3 DNA reads TGTGCCAGCAGCCCCCGGCGGGGGCACTACAATGAGCAGTTCTTC. It specifies CASSPRRGHYNEQFF.

V gene TRBV11-2 combines with J gene TRBJ2-7; TRBD1 agrees at 8 bases. CDR1 SGHAT and CDR2 FQNNGV come from the germline V gene. V lost 4 bases and J lost 5; bases outside the gene matches: 10. The CDR3 extends over 15 amino acids. CDR3 in DNA: TGTGCCAGCAGCTCCCCGGCAGGGGGCTTCGACGAGCAGTACTTC. Residues: CASSSPAGGFDEQYF.

The chain recombines TRBV19 with TRBJ2-5, with 7 bases identical to TRBD2. The germline gives CDR1 LNHDA, CDR2 SQIVND (reference sequence). The CDR3 has 13 amino acids. After removal of 4 bases from V and 5 bases from J, the junction contained 4 bases not matched to a gene. The CDR3 is CASSTGGAETQYF. CDR3 nucleotide sequence: TGTGCCAGTAGTACGGGGGGAGCGGAGACCCAGTACTTC.

This chain joins TRBV18 and TRBJ1-2, with 9 bases aligning to TRBD1. The CDR3 runs 15 residues. Germline V gene sequence: CDR1 KGHSH, CDR2 LQKENI. The J segment lost 6 bases and the V segment lost 6 bases, leaving 11 bases of the junction unmatched. CDR3 bases: TGTGCCAGCTCGCAAGCGTCGACAGGGGGAAATGGCTACACCTTC. It is translated as CASSQASTGGNGYTF.

The gene calls are TRBV27 and TRBJ1-6; a weak D match, TRBD1 (5 bases). The V end lost 4 bases, the J end lost 7 bases, and 17 bases lay between the germline ends. The CDR3 spans 16 residues. Germline V gene data show CDR1 as MNHEY and CDR2 as SMNVEV (reference sequence). This CDR3 is CASSSYRDVPNSPLHF. CDR3 nucleotide sequence: TGTGCCAGCAGTTCATATCGGGACGTACCCAATTCACCCCTCCACTTT.

The chain employs TRBV6-1 and TRBJ2-7; 9 bases match TRBD1. The CDR3 is 15 residues long. The V gene's germline CDR1 is MNHNS and CDR2 SASEGT. V was clipped by 5 bases and J by 3 bases; unmatched bases: 8. The CDR3: CASSLRTGANYEQYF. The CDR3 bases are TGTGCCAGCAGTCTTCGGACAGGGGCCAACTACGAGCAGTACTTC.

V usage is TRBV7-9 and J usage is TRBJ2-2; 13 bases align to TRBD2. The CDR3 consists of 15 residues. Germline-derived CDR1 and CDR2 are SEHNR and FQNEAQ (reference sequence). V was clipped by 3 bases and J by 5 bases; unmatched bases: 0. DNA of the CDR3: TGTGCCAGCAGCTTGACTAGCGGGAGGACCGGGGAGCTGTTTTTT. Amino acids: CASSLTSGRTGELFF. The full variable domain, completed using reference TRBV7-9 and TRBJ2-2, is DTGVSQNPRHKITKRGQNVTFRCDPISEHNRLYWYRQTLGQGPEFLTYFQNEAQLEKSRLLSDRFSAERPKGSFSTLEIQRTEQGDSAMYLCASSLTSGRTGELFFGEGSRLTVL.

The chain uses TRBV7-9 and TRBJ1-5; 7 positions agree with TRBD1. Germline lookup yields CDR1 SEHNR and CDR2 FQNEAQ (reference sequence). The V segment lost 4 bases and the J segment 7 bases; nucleotides outside the gene matches: 4. CDR3 length: 13 amino acids. CDR3 sequence (DNA): TGTGCCAGCAGCTCAGACAGGGCCCAGCCCCAGCATTTT. Residues: CASSSDRAQPQHF.

This clone has just a few counts. The chain carries TRBV6-1 and TRBJ1-3, with a tentative D call TRBD1 (6 bases). The germline V and J ends were trimmed by 6 bases and 5 bases, with 17 bases remaining between them. Germline CDR1 and CDR2: MNHNS and SASEGT. The CDR3 extends over 15 amino acids. DNA of the CDR3: TGTGCCAGCAGGGGGGCGGGGGCAGAGAGAAACACCATATATTTT. This codes for CASRGAGAERNTIYF.

The rearrangement uses TRBV11-2 and TRBJ1-1, with a tentative D call TRBD1 (6 bases). The CDR3 has 16 amino acids. V lost 3 bases and J 11 bases, leaving 25 bases between the germline ends. The germline gives CDR1 SGHAT, CDR2 FQNNGV. For the CDR3, the DNA is TGTGCCAGCAGCTTTCGGCGACAGGAAGTCGTTAGGAGGGCTTTCTTT. Translation: CASSFRRQEVVRRAFF.

This clone was seen only once. The chain employs TRBV29-1 and TRBJ1-1, with no clear D. Trimming removed 0 bases from V and 1 base from J, with 3 bases in between. The CDR3 length is 12 residues. Germline-derived CDR1 and CDR2 are SQVTM and ANQGSEA. CDR3 DNA: TGCAGCGTTGAAGAGGGGAACACTGAAGCTTTCTTT. This gives the protein CSVEEGNTEAFF.

The chain combines TRBV5-5 with TRBJ1-5; 9 positions match TRBD1. CDR3 length equals 15 residues. With V trimmed by 4 bases and J by 6 bases, 8 bases remained unmatched. Germline values: CDR1 SGHKS, CDR2 YYEKEE (reference sequence). The CDR3 is CASSPGGTGTQPQHF. CDR3 coding DNA: TGTGCCAGCAGCCCGGGGGGGACAGGGACTCAGCCCCAGCATTTT.

The rearrangement uses TRBV18 and TRBJ2-2; D perhaps matches TRBD1 (5 bases). Trimming removed 3 bases from V and 5 bases from J, with 16 bases in between. The CDR3 has 16 amino acids. Germline V gene lookup returns CDR1 KGHSH and CDR2 LQKENI. Written as DNA, the CDR3 is TGTGCCAGCTCACCCTTGGCCATGGGGCTAACCGGGGAGCTGTTTTTT. Its translation: CASSPLAMGLTGELFF.

The chain carries TRBV23-1 and TRBJ2-7; 9 nucleotides line up with TRBD1. TRBV23-1 is an ORF, with its function uncertain. Trimming took 0 bases from V and 0 from J; bases not matched to a gene: 6. The length of the CDR3 is 17 residues. The CDR3 DNA reads TGCGCCAGCAGTCAATCGCGTGACAGGGGGGACTCCTACGAGCAGTACTTC. The encoded protein is CASSQSRDRGDSYEQYF.

In DNA form, the CDR3 reads TGTGCCAGCGGACCGGACAGAATTGGCTACACCTTC. Its protein is CASGPDRIGYTF. V is TRBV2 and J is TRBJ1-2; TRBD1 might be the D (6 bases). CDR1 and CDR2 (germline): SNHLY, FYNNEI. Trimming left V 8 bases short and J 7 bases short, with 14 bases between. The CDR3 consists of 12 residues. Using reference TRBV2 and TRBJ1-2 for the parts outside the CDR3, the full variable domain is EPEVTQTPSHQVTQMGQEVILRCVPISNHLYFYWYRQILGQKVEFLVSFYNNEISEKSEIFDDQFSVERPDGSNFTLKIRSTKLEDSAMYFCASGPDRIGYTFGSGTRLTVV.